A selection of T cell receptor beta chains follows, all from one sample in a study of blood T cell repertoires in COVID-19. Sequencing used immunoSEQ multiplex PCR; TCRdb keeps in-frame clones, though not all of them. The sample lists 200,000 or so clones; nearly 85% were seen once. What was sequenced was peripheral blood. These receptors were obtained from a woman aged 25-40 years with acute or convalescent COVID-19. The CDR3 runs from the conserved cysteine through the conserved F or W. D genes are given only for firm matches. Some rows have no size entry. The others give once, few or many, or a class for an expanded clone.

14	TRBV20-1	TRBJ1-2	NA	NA	TGCAGTGCTAGTATGTCCCAGTCCCCCTATGGCTACACCTTC	CSASMSQSPYGYTF
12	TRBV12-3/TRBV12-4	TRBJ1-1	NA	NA	TGTGCAACCAAGGGCGGGGGCACTGAAGCTTTCTTT	CATKGGGTEAFF
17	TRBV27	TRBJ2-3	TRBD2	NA	TGTGCCAGCACCCCTTGGGCGGGTGCGGGAGCGGCAGATACGCAGTATTTT	CASTPWAGAGAADTQYF
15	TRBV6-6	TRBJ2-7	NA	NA	TGTGCCAGCAGTTTGGATCCGCAGGGGGGATTCGAGCAGTACTTC	CASSLDPQGGFEQYF
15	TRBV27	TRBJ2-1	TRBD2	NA	TGTGCCAGCAGAGTAGCGGGAGGGGGGTACAATGAGCAGTTCTTC	CASRVAGGGYNEQFF
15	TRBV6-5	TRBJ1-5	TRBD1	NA	TGTGCCAGCAGACCCACAGGGGGCGTGGGTCAGCCCCAGCATTTT	CASRPTGGVGQPQHF
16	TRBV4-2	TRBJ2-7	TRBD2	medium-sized	TGTGCCAGCAGCCAAGAGGGCACCAGCGGGAGCTACGAGCAGTACTTC	CASSQEGTSGSYEQYF
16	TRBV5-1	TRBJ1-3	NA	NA	TGCGCCAGCAGCCTCTCGTCACTAGGCTCTGGAAACACCATATATTTT	CASSLSSLGSGNTIYF
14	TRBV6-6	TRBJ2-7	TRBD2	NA	TGTGCCAGCACCAGGCTAGCGGGGGGCTACGAGCAGTACTTC	CASTRLAGGYEQYF
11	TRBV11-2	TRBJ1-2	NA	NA	TGTGCCAGCAGCAAAAGCGATGGCTACACCTTC	CASSKSDGYTF
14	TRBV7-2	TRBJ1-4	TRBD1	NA	TGTGCCAGCAGCCAGGGGGCGCTTAGTGAAAAACTGTTTTTT	CASSQGALSEKLFF
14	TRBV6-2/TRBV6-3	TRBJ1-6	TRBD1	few	TGTGCCAGCAGTTACCCGACAGGGAATTCACCCCTCCACTTT	CASSYPTGNSPLHF
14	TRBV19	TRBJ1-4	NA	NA	TGTGCCAGTAGTATAGGCGCAAACAGCGGAAAACTGTTTTTT	CASSIGANSGKLFF
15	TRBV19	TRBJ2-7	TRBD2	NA	TGTGCCAGTAGTCTCGGGACTAGCCGATTCTACGAGCAGTACTTC	CASSLGTSRFYEQYF
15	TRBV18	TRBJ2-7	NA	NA	TGTGCCAGCTCACCGGTGGAAACTCCAGGGAACGAGCAGTACTTC	CASSPVETPGNEQYF
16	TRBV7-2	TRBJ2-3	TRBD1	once	TGTGCCAGCAGCCCCCAAACAGGGGGCTACACAGATACGCAGTATTTT	CASSPQTGGYTDTQYF
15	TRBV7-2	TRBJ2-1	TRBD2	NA	TGTGCCAGCAGTCCCGCTAGCGGGAGGATCCATGAGCAGTTCTTC	CASSPASGRIHEQFF
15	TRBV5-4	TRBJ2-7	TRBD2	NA	TGTGCCAGCAGCTTGCCGGCTAGCGGGAGCCACGAGCAGTACTTC	CASSLPASGSHEQYF
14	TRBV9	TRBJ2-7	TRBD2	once	TGTGCCAGCAGCGAGACTAGCGGTACCTACGAGCAGTACTTC	CASSETSGTYEQYF
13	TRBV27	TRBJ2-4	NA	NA	TGTGCCAGCAGGCCATATAGCGTAGACATTCAGTACTTC	CASRPYSVDIQYF
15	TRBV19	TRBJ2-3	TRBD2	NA	TGTGCCAGTAAACCACTAGCGGGGGTTTTCGATACGCAGTATTTT	CASKPLAGVFDTQYF
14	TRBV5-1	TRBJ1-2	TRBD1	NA	TGCGCCAGCAGCTTTAGACAGGGGGTCTATGGCTACACCTTC	CASSFRQGVYGYTF
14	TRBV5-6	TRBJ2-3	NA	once	TGTGCCAGCAGCTTGGCCTGGACTTCAGATACGCAGTATTTT	CASSLAWTSDTQYF
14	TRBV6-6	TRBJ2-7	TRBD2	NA	TGTGCCAGCAGAAAGACTAGCGGGGGACACGAGCAGTACTTC	CASRKTSGGHEQYF